These 6 T cell receptor beta chains share one sample of origin, sequenced in a study of blood T cell repertoires in COVID-19. Profiling relied on immunoSEQ multiplex PCR, and the TCRdb table lists in-frame clones only, not all of them. The sample has 250,000 to 300,000 clones, almost 90% seen once. Material: peripheral blood. The source of these receptors is a woman aged 25 to 45 with COVID-19, enrolled during active disease.

The chain employs TRBV5-6 and TRBJ1-1, with D possibly being TRBD1 (6 bases). The germline CDR1 and CDR2 sequences are SGHDT and YYEEEE. Trimming removed 4 bases from V and 7 bases from J, with 11 bases in between. This CDR3 has 12 residues. The CDR3: CASSTGQSEAFF. The CDR3 DNA reads TGTGCCAGCAGCACAGGACAGAGTGAAGCTTTCTTT.

V and J are TRBV12-3 or TRBV12-4 and TRBJ1-1; TRBD1 agrees at 7 bases. The CDR3 runs 13 residues. V gave up 3 bases and J gave up 9 bases; unmatched junction bases: 7. The CDR3 sequence is CASSFGQGGQAFF. DNA of the CDR3: TGTGCCAGCAGTTTTGGTCAGGGGGGACAAGCTTTCTTT.

The chain has TRBV6-5 and TRBJ1-3, with D perhaps matching TRBD1 (5 bases). The CDR3 loop spans 16 amino acids. Germline loops: CDR1 MNHEY, CDR2 SVGAGI. V lost 0 bases and J 0 bases, leaving 9 bases between the germline ends. DNA of the CDR3: TGTGCCAGCAGTTACTCGGGGGGGATCTCTGGAAACACCATATATTTT. This translates into CASSYSGGISGNTIYF.

This sequence joins TRBV7-8 and TRBJ2-5; 9 bases are shared with TRBD2. Germline V gene lookup returns CDR1 SGHVS and CDR2 FQNEAQ. The CDR3 has 15 residues. The V and J ends lost 7 bases and 1 base, in that order; junction bases with no gene match: 7. As DNA, the CDR3 is TGTGCCAGCACCCCCTGGGGACTAGCCCAAGAGACCCAGTACTTC. Its translation: CASTPWGLAQETQYF.

CDR3 nucleotides: TGTGCCAGCAAGACAGGGGGCAACTCCTACAATGAGCAGTTCTTC. Translated, it gives CASKTGGNSYNEQFF. The chain combines TRBV28 with TRBJ2-1; 10 bases fit TRBD1. This CDR3 comprises 15 residues. J lost 0 bases, V lost 7 bases, and 3 bases had no gene match. Germline-derived CDR1 and CDR2 are MDHEN and SYDVKM.

The chain is built from TRBV14 and TRBJ1-1, with D hard to call. This CDR3 region has 13 residues. Trimming took off 6 bases at V and 5 bases at J, with 13 bases between the two ends. The germline gives CDR1 SGHDN, CDR2 FVKESK. The CDR3 sequence: CASRSRDFTEAFF. In DNA, the CDR3 is TGTGCCAGCAGATCCCGGGATTTTACTGAAGCTTTCTTT.